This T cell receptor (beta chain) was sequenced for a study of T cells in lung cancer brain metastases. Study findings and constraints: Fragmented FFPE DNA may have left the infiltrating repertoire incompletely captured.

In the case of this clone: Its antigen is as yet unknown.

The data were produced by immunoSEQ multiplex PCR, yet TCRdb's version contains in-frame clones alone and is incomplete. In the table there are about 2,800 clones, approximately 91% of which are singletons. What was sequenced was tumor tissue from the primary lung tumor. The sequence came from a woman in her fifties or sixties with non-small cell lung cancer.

The CDR3 spells CASSYGEAGANVLTF. In DNA form, the CDR3 reads TGTGCCAGCAGTTACGGGGAGGCTGGGGCCAACGTCCTGACTTTC. The V gene is TRBV6-6, the J gene TRBJ2-6; tentative D call: TRBD2 (6 bases). The ends were cut back, 2 bases at V and 2 bases at J, with 7 bases in the middle. The CDR3 spans 15 residues. Germline V gives CDR1 MNHNY, CDR2 SVGAGI (reference sequence).